A single T cell receptor (beta chain) is shown here with its context. This clonotype has only a few counts. The clone's antigen remains unknown. Qualities for individual bases were not recorded, and no much larger clone is one base off. V was cut back by 2 bases and J by 3 bases, leaving a gap of 10 bases between them. CDR1 and CDR2 are drawn from the germline V gene (reference sequence): SEHNR, FQNEAQ. The CDR3 runs 14 residues from the cysteine to the phenylalanine. This entry keeps only the CDR3 DNA: 42 bases, framed from base 1. TCR alpha and beta CDR3 regions were amplified with the iRepertoire nested amplicon-rescue multiplex PCR (arm-PCR) platform from RNA. One-step reverse transcription and amplification used roughly 100-450 ng of tissue mRNA or PBMC total RNA as input. Following bead purification, Illumina adapters were added through a secondary multiplex PCR, and the libraries were then gel-purified between 200 and 400 bp. Demultiplexing relied on internal 6-nucleotide barcodes carried by the libraries. The libraries were sequenced on an Illumina MiSeq using 2x220 or 2x250 nucleotide paired-end reads. Regarding the original processing steps: Paired reads were merged with FLASH 1.2.11 and aligned to the GRCh37 human genome with BWA-MEM before extracting TRA and TRB reads. V and J assignment used an IMGT-derived reference of cassette sequences and CDR3 motifs that included pseudogenes. Reads were translated in three frames, and productive CDR3s were defined by a C…FGXG motif without stop codons. Unique combinations of V-J cassette pair and CDR3 amino acid sequence were defined as clonotypes. Hamming distance filtering was applied to reads, with thresholds set by the sequence error rate of each sample in mapped regions. TCRdb passed the public sequencing reads through fastp at Q25 and MiXCR, retaining productive beta sequences. Records with the same CDR3 protein are collapsed into one entry carrying the most frequent genes and DNA. TCRdb's processing, not the authors', yielded these V and J calls. This sample is represented by approximately 400,000 distinct CDR3 sequences; about two fifths of them were singletons. The ten largest clones add up to 12% of the sample.

This sample was taken from a study of glioma-infiltrating T cells (dated by TCRdb to 2015 to 2016). Regarding the complete study: Low-grade gliomas were represented by WHO grade II oligodendrogliomas or astrocytomas, and glioblastomas were represented by WHO grade IV tumors that were sampled at initial rather than recurrent diagnosis. Before surgery, glioma patients were given dexamethasone for six or fewer days. Blood libraries targeted about 4.5- to 11-fold sequencing coverage of some 1.1 million peripheral T cells. Sequencing of TCR alpha- and beta-chain repertoires was performed on glioma tissue, on non-neoplastic brain tissue, and on matched peripheral blood mononuclear cells. To measure divergence between tissue and blood T-cell populations, each tissue-infiltrating repertoire was compared with the peripheral blood repertoire of the same patient. Three low-grade glioma patients, several primary glioblastoma patients, and three non-glioma patients who contributed non-neoplastic brain tissue made up the paired cohort. Results and caveats for the whole study, not just this receptor: A signature set of shared blood CDR3 motifs marked patients with low tissue-blood divergence and was depleted in highly divergent patients. VJ-independent divergence between tissue and blood was found to be below expectation in non-neoplastic patients but above expectation in all gliomas, particularly low-grade gliomas. Very few CDR3 sequences were found to be shared between tissue and blood, and this scarcity was attributed to high CDR3 diversity and limited sampling. The group comparisons were based on small numbers of patients: three non-neoplastic, three low-grade glioma and roughly eight glioblastoma patients.

Immediately after resection, surgical brain or tumor specimens were cryofrozen in liquid nitrogen, and peripheral blood cells were collected at the same time. The specimen was glioma tissue, nonneoplastic brain tissue, or PBMCs (not recorded which). The sequence derives from a human donor with low-grade glioma or glioblastoma, undergoing nonglioma brain surgery, or in good health (not recorded which). In this chain, TRBV7-9 is recombined with TRBJ2-5; a confident D gene designation cannot be given. The sequenced DNA is TGTGCCAGCAGCTTACCGGTTAGCAAAGAGACCCAGTACTTC. Its coded protein is CASSLPVSKETQYF.